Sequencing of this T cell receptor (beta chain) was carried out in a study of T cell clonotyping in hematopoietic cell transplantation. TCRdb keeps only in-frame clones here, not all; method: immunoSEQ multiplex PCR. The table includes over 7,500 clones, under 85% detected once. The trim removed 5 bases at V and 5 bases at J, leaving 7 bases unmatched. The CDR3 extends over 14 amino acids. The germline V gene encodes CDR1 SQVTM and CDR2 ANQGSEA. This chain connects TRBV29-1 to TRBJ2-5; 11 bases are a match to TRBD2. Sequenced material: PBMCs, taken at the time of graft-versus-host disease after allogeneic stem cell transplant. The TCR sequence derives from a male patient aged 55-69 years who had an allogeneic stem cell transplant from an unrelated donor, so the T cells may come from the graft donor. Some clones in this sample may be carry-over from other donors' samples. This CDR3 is CSVSSGGAWETQYF. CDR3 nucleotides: TGCAGCGTTAGTAGCGGGGGGGCCTGGGAGACCCAGTACTTC.